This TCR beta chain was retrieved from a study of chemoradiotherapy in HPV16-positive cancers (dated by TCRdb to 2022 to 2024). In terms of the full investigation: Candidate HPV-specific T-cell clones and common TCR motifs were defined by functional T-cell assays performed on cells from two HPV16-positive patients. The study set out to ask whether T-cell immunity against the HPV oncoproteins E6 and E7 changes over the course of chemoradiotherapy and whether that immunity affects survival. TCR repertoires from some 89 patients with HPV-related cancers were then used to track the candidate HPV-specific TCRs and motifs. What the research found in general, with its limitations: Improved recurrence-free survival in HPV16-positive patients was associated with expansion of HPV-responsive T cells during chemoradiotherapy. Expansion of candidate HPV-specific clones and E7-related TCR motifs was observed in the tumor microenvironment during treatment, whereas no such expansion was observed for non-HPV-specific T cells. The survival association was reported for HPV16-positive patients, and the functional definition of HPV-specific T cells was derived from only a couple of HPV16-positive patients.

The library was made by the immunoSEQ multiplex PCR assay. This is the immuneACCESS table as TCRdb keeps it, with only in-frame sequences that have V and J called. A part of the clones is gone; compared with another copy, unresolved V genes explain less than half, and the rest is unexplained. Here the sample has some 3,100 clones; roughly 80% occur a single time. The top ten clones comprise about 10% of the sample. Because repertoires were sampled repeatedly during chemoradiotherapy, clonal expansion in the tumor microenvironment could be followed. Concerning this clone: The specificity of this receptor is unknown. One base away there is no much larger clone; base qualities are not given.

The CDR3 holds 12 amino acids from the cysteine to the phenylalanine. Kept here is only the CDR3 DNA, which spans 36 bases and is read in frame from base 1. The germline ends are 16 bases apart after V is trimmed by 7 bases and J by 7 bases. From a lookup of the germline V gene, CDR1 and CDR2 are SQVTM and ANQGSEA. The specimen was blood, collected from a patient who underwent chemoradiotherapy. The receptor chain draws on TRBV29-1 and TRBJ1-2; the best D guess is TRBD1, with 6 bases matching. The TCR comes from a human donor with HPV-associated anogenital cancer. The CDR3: CSAASLRGGYTF. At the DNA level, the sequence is TGCAGCGCAGCCTCCCTCAGGGGTGGCTACACCTTC.